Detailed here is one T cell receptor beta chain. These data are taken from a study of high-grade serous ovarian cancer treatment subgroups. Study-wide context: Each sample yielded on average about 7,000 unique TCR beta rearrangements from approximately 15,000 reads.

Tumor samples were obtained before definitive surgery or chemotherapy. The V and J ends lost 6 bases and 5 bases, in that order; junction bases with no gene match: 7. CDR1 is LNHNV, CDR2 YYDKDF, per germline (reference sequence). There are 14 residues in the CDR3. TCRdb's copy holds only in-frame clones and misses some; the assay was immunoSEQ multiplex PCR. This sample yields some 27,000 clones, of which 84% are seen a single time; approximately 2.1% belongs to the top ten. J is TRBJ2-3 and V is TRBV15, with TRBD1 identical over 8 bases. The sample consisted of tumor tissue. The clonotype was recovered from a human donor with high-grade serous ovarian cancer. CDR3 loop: CATRKDRVLDTQYF. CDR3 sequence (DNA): TGTGCCACCAGGAAGGACAGGGTGCTAGATACGCAGTATTTT.